These T cell receptor beta chains were read from a single sample in a study of blood T cells in healthy people across ages. TCRdb re-called the 5' RACE reads with MiXCR, one entry per CDR3 protein. This sample has some 750,000 distinct CDR3 sequences, with about a fifth found just once. Sample: blood. The source of these receptors is a man in his 70s in good health. Both conserved end residues are trimmed from each CDR3. Each record gives: clone size, V gene, J gene, CDR3 protein. Not all rows give a size; the values are once, few, many and, for expanded clones, a class.

-	TRBV5-6	TRBJ1-2	ASSFRGPGTGDYT
few	TRBV24-1	TRBJ2-6	ATPHRQSSGANVLT
few	TRBV20-1	TRBJ2-1	SASKMTSGRLYNEQF
few	TRBV7-2	TRBJ2-4	ASSLDWVGGKNIQY
-	TRBV19	TRBJ2-2	ASSARGTPYTGELF
many	TRBV12-3/TRBV12-4	TRBJ1-1	ASSLLMNTEAF
few	TRBV2	TRBJ2-2	ASLAEITGELF
-	TRBV20-1	TRBJ2-1	SASYTAGGTYNEQF
-	TRBV7-2	TRBJ1-2	ASSQPGTGKGYGYT
-	TRBV2	TRBJ2-6	ASRIIRQGASGANVLT
many	TRBV12-3/TRBV12-4	TRBJ2-3	ASTPRGGTQY
-	TRBV2	TRBJ2-7	ASTEGGTGHYEQY
few	TRBV19	TRBJ1-5	ASTSGLSQPQH
-	TRBV27	TRBJ1-6	ASSTRDRGNSPLH
-	TRBV7-2	TRBJ2-3	ASGGGISTDTQY
few	TRBV4-2	TRBJ2-3	ASSRTSEETDTQY
-	TRBV12-3/TRBV12-4	TRBJ1-5	ASSQYRGIEDQPQH
many	TRBV7-2	TRBJ1-6	ATQSTFAYNSPLH
-	TRBV27	TRBJ2-4	ASSLSGPLVSDKNIQY
-	TRBV10-2	TRBJ1-6	ASTRGTNSPLH
-	TRBV5-1	TRBJ1-1	ASSKDRPLNTEAF
many	TRBV6-6	TRBJ2-3	ASSYGTSGWDTQY
-	TRBV6-5	TRBJ1-5	ASRPEGGGGQPQH
few	TRBV15	TRBJ1-1	ATSRDLTGGTEAF
few	TRBV6-5	TRBJ2-2	ASREQGVVTGELF
-	TRBV3-1	TRBJ2-2	ASSQTRTSGITGELF
few	TRBV4-2	TRBJ2-3	ASSQDGEVTDTQY
-	TRBV3-1	TRBJ2-3	ASSQSRVGTDTQY
-	TRBV12-3/TRBV12-4	TRBJ1-6	ASNREGGLRSPLH
-	TRBV4-3	TRBJ2-3	ASSQEGTRGGDTQY
-	TRBV14	TRBJ1-1	ASSQYRTQNAEAF
many	TRBV5-1	TRBJ1-2	ASSLEGTRNYGYT
-	TRBV7-2	TRBJ1-2	ASSFAGGVCGYT
-	TRBV27	TRBJ1-6	ASSYLGNSPLH
-	TRBV10-3	TRBJ1-1	AIRRENTESF